Sequencing of this T cell receptor (beta chain) was carried out in a study of T-cell reconstitution after alpha-beta-depleted transplantation in children. Study-wide results and limits: Newly generated T cells supplied most T-cell counts and diversity one year post-transplant. Reportedly, roughly two months post-transplant, alpha-beta T cells arose from several hundred expanded graft clones. Surviving recipient T cells and thymic progenitors produced the high day-60 TCRbeta diversity seen in some patients.

This clonotype was picked up a small number of times. What it recognizes is unknown. From germline, CDR1 is SGDLS and CDR2 YYNGEE. CDR3 length equals 13 residues. V shed 2 bases and J shed 6 bases, with 10 bases lying between them. Unique molecular identifiers were used in preparing the TCRbeta library. Via MiXCR, TCRdb re-called the PCR reads, giving one row per CDR3 protein. Of hundreds of thousands of distinct CDR3 sequences in the sample, about 15% are singletons; the top ten hold approximately 4.5%. The sequencing here drew on PBMCs, mostly from graft donor cells, taken 360 days after TCRalphabeta/CD19-depleted stem cell transplant. The receptor was derived from a male patient aged 10 to 17 who had a stem cell transplant for acute lymphoblastic leukemia, so the T cells may come from the graft donor. The V and J genes are TRBV9 and TRBJ2-3; no clear D gene. The DNA of the CDR3 is TGTGCCAGCAGCGTCAAGAGATCGGATACGCAGTATTTT. Protein: CASSVKRSDTQYF.